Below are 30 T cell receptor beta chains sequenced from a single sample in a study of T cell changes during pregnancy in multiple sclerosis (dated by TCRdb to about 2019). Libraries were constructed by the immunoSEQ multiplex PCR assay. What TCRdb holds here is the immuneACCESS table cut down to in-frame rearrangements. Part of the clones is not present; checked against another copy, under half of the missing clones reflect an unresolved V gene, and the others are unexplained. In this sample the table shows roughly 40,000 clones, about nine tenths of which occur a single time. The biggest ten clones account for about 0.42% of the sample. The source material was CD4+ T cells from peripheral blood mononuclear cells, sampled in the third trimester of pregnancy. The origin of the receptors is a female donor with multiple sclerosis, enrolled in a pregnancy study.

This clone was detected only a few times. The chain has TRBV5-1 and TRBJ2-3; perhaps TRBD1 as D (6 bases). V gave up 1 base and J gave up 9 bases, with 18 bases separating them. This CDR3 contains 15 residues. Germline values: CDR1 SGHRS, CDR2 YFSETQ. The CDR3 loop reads CASSLFETGQRTQYF. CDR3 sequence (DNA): TGCGCCAGCAGCTTGTTCGAGACAGGTCAAAGGACGCAGTATTTT. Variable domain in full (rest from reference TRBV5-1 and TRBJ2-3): KAGVTQTPRYLIKTRGQQVTLSCSPISGHRSVSWYQQTPGQGLQFLFEYFSETQRNKGNFPGRFSGRQFSNSRSEMNVSTLELGDSALYLCASSLFETGQRTQYFGPGTRLTVL.

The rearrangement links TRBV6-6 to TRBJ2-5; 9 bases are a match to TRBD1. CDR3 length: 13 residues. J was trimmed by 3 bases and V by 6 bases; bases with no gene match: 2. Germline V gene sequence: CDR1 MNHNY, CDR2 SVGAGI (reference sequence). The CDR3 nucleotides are TGTGCCAGCAGGCGACAGGGGGAAGAGACCCAGTACTTC. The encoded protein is CASRRQGEETQYF.

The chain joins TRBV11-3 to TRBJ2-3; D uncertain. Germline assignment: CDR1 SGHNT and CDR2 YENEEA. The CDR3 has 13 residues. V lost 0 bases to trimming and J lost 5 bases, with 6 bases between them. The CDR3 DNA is TGTGCCAGCAGCTTAGAGGCTGTAGATACGCAGTATTTT. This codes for CASSLEAVDTQYF.

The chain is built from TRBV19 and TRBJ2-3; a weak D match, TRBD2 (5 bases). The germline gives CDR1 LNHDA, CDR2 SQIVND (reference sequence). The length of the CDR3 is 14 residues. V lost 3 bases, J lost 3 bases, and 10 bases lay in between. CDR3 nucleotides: TGTGCCAGTAGTATCCGAGTAGCGACAGATACGCAGTATTTT. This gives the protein CASSIRVATDTQYF. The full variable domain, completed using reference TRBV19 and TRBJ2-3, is DGGITQSPKYLFRKEGQNVTLSCEQNLNHDAMYWYRQDPGQGLRLIYYSQIVNDFQKGDIAEGYSVSREKKESFPLTVTSAQKNPTAFYLCASSIRVATDTQYFGPGTRLTVL.

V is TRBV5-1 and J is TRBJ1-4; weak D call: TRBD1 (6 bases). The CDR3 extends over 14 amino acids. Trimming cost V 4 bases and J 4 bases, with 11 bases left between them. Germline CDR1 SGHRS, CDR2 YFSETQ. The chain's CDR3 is CASSNPGDNEKLFF. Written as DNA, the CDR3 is TGCGCCAGCAGCAATCCAGGGGATAATGAAAAACTGTTTTTT.

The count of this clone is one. DNA of the CDR3: TGTGCCAGCAGTACCTCCGGGACAGCTAACTATGGCTACACCTTC. This sequence encodes CASSTSGTANYGYTF. The J gene is TRBJ1-2, the V gene TRBV27; 7 nucleotides match TRBD1. The CDR3 spans 15 residues. Unmatched junction bases numbered 6, after V lost 5 bases and J lost 0 bases. Germline CDR1 is MNHEY and CDR2 is SMNVEV (reference sequence).

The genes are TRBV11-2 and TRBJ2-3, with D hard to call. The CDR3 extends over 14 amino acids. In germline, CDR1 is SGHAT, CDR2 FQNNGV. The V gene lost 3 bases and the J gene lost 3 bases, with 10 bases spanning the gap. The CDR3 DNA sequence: TGTGCCAGCAGCTTTTGGCCCCCGACAGATACGCAGTATTTT. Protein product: CASSFWPPTDTQYF.

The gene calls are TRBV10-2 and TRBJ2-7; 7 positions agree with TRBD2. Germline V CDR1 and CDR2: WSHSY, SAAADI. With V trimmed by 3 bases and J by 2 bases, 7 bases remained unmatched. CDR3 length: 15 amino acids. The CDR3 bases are TGCGCCAGCAGTGATAGAGGGAGGGCCGCCTACGAGCAGTACTTC. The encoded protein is CASSDRGRAAYEQYF.

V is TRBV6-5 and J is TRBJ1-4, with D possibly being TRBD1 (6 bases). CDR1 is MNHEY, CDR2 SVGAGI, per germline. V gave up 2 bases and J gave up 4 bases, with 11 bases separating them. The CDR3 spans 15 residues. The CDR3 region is CASSYSGQINEKLFF. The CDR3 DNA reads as TGTGCCAGCAGTTACAGCGGACAGATTAATGAAAAACTGTTTTTT.

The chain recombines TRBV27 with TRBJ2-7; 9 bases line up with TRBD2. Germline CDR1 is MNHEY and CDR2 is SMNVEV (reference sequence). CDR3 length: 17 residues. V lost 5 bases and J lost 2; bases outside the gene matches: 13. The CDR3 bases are TGTGCCAGCAGTCCAGCCCTCCGTAGCGGGGGTACCTACGAGCAGTACTTC. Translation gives CASSPALRSGGTYEQYF.

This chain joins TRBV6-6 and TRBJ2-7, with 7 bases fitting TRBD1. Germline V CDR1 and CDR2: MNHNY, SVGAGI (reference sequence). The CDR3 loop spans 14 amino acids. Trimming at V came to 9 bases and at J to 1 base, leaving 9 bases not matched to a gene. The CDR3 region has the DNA TGTGCCAGTCGGACAGGAACGATATCCTACGAGCAGTACTTC. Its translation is CASRTGTISYEQYF.

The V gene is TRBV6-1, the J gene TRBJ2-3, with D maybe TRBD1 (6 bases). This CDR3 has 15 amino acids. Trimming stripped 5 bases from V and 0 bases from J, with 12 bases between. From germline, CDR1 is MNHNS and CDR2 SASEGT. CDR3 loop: CASSPQGTSTDTQYF. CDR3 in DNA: TGTGCCAGCAGTCCACAGGGAACTAGCACAGATACGCAGTATTTT.

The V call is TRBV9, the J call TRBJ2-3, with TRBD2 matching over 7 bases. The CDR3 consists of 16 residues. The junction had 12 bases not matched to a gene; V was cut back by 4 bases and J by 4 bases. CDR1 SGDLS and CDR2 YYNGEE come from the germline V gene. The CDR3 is CASSPRAGLVADTQYF. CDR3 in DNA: TGTGCCAGCAGCCCAAGAGCGGGACTGGTCGCAGATACGCAGTATTTT. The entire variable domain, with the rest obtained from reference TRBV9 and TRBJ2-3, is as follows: DSGVTQTPKHLITATGQRVTLRCSPRSGDLSVYWYQQSLDQGLQFLIQYYNGEERAKGNILERFSAQQFPDLHSELNLSSLELGDSALYFCASSPRAGLVADTQYFGPGTRLTVL.

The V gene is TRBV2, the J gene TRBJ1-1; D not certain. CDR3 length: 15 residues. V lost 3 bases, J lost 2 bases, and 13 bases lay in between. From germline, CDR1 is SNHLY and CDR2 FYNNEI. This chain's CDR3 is CASSERGVRNTEAFF. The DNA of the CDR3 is TGTGCCAGCAGTGAGCGGGGTGTTAGAAACACTGAAGCTTTCTTT. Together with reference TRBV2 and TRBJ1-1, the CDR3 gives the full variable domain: EPEVTQTPSHQVTQMGQEVILRCVPISNHLYFYWYRQILGQKVEFLVSFYNNEISEKSEIFDDQFSVERPDGSNFTLKIRSTKLEDSAMYFCASSERGVRNTEAFFGQGTRLTVV.

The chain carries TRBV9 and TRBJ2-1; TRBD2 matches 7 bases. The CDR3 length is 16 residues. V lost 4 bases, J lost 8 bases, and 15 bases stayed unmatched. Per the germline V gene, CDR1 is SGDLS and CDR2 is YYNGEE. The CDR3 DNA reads TGTGCCAGCAGCTTCCTCCCGGGAGGAAGGGCTGATGAGCAGTTCTTC. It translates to CASSFLPGGRADEQFF.

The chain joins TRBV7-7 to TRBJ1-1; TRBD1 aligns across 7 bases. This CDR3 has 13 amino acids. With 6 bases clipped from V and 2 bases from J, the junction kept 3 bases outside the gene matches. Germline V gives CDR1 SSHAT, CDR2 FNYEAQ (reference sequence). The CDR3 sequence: CASSRDSNTEAFF. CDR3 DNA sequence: TGTGCCAGCAGTCGGGACAGTAACACTGAAGCTTTCTTT.

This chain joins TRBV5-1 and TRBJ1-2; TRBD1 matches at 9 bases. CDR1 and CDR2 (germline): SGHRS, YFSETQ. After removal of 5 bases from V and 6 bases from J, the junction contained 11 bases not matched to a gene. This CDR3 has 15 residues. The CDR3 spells CASSIDRGTSNGYTF. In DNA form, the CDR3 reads TGCGCCAGCAGTATAGACAGGGGGACATCGAATGGCTACACCTTC. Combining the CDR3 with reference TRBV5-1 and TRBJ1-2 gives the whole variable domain KAGVTQTPRYLIKTRGQQVTLSCSPISGHRSVSWYQQTPGQGLQFLFEYFSETQRNKGNFPGRFSGRQFSNSRSEMNVSTLELGDSALYLCASSIDRGTSNGYTFGSGTRLTVV.

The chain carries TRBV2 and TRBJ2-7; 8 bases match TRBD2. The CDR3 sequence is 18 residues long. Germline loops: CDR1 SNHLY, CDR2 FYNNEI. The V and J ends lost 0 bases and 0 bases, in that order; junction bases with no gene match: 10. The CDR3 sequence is CASSEAGILAGHSYEQYF. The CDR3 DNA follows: TGTGCCAGCAGTGAAGCTGGGATTCTAGCGGGTCACTCCTACGAGCAGTACTTC.

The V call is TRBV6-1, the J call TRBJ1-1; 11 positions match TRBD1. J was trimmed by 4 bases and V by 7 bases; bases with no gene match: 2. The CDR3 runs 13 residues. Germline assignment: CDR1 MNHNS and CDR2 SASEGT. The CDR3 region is CASKGTGGTEAFF. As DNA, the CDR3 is TGTGCCAGCAAAGGGACAGGGGGCACTGAAGCTTTCTTT.

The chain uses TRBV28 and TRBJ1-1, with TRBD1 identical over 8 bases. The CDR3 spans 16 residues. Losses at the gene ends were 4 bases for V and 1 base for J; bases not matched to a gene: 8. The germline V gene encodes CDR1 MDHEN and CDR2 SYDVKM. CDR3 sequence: CASSSTPGQENTEAFF. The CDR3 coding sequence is TGTGCCAGCAGTTCGACGCCGGGACAGGAGAACACTGAAGCTTTCTTT. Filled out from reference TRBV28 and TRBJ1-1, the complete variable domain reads DVKVTQSSRYLVKRTGEKVFLECVQDMDHENMFWYRQDPGLGLRLIYFSYDVKMKEKGDIPEGYSVSREKKERFSLILESASTNQTSMYLCASSSTPGQENTEAFFGQGTRLTVV.

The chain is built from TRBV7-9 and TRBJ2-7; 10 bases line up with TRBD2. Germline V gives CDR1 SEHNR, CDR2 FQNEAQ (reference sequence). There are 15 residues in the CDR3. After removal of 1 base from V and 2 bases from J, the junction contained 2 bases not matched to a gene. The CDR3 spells CASSLGAGGPYEQYF. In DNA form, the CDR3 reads TGTGCCAGCAGCTTAGGAGCGGGAGGGCCCTACGAGCAGTACTTC.

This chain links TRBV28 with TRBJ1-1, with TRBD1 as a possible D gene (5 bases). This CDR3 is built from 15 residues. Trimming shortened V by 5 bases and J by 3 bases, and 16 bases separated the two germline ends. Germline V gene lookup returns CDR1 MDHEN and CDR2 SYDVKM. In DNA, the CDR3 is TGTGCCAGCAGTCCCCCCGGGGGAACTTACACTGAAGCTTTCTTT. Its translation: CASSPPGGTYTEAFF.

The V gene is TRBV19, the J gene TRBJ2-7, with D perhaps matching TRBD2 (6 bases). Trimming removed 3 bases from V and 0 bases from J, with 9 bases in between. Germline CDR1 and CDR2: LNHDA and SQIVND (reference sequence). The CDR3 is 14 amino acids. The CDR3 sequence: CASSMVGSSYEQYF. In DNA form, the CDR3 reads TGTGCCAGTAGTATGGTCGGGAGCTCCTACGAGCAGTACTTC. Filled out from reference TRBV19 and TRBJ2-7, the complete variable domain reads DGGITQSPKYLFRKEGQNVTLSCEQNLNHDAMYWYRQDPGQGLRLIYYSQIVNDFQKGDIAEGYSVSREKKESFPLTVTSAQKNPTAFYLCASSMVGSSYEQYFGPGTRLTVT.

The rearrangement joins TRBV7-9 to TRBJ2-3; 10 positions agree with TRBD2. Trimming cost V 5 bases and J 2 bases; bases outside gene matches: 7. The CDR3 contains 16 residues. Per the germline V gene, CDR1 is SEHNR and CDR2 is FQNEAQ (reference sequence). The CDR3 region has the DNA TGTGCCAGCAGCACCTGGACTAGCGGAACCACAGATACGCAGTATTTT. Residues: CASSTWTSGTTDTQYF. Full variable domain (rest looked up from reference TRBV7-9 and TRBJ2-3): DTGVSQNPRHKITKRGQNVTFRCDPISEHNRLYWYRQTLGQGPEFLTYFQNEAQLEKSRLLSDRFSAERPKGSFSTLEIQRTEQGDSAMYLCASSTWTSGTTDTQYFGPGTRLTVL.

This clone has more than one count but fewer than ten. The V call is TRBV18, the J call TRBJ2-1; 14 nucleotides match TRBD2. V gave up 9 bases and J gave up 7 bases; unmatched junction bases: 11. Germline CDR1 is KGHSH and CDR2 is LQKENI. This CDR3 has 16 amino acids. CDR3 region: CASSRGLAGVLNEQFF. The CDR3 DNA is TGTGCCAGTTCAAGGGGACTAGCGGGAGTCTTGAATGAGCAGTTCTTC.

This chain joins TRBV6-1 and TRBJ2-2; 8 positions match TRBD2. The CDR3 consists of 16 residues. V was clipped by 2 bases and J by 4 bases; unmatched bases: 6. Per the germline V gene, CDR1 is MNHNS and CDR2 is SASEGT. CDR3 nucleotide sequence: TGTGCCAGCAGTGAAACAGCGGGAGTAATCACCGGGGAGCTGTTTTTT. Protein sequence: CASSETAGVITGELFF.

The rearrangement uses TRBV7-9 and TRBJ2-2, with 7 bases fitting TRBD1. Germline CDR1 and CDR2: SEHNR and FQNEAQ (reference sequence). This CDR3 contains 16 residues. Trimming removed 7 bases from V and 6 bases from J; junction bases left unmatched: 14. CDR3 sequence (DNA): TGTGCCAGCATCAACCCACAGGGGAGTGTTCCCGGGGAGCTGTTTTTT. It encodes CASINPQGSVPGELFF.

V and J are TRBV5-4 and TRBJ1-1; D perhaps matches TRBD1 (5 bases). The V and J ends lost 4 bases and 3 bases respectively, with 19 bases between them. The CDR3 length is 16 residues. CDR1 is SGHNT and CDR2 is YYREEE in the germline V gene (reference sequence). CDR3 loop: CASSPVGGSGDTEAFF. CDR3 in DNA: TGTGCCAGCAGCCCCGTGGGGGGGAGTGGGGACACTGAAGCTTTCTTT. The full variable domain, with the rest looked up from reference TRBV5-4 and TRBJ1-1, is ETGVTQSPTHLIKTRGQQVTLRCSSQSGHNTVSWYQQALGQGPQFIFQYYREEENGRGNFPPRFSGLQFPNYSSELNVNALELDDSALYLCASSPVGGSGDTEAFFGQGTRLTVV.

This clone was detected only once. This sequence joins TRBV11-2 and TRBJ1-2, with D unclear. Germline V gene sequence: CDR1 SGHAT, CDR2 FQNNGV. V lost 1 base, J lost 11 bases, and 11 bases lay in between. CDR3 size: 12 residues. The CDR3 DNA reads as TGTGCCAGCAGCTTAGTCCGGGAAGTATACACCTTC. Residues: CASSLVREVYTF.

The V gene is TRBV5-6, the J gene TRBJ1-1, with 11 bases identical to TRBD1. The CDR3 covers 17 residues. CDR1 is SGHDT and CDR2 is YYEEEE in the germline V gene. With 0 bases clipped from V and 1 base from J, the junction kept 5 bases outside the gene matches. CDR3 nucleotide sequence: TGTGCCAGCAGCTTGGCCGTCGGGACAGGGGGGAACACTGAAGCTTTCTTT. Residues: CASSLAVGTGGNTEAFF.